A selection of T cell receptor beta chains follows, all from one sample in a study of CD8+ T cells in alopecia areata. Sequencing was performed with immunoSEQ multiplex PCR; in TCRdb, only in-frame clones are kept and a portion is missing. The sample has 130,000 to 150,000 clones; over 80% are singletons. Sample: CD8+ T cells sorted from blood, taken at week 0. All receptors derive from a human donor with alopecia areata. The CDR3 runs from the conserved cysteine through the conserved F or W. Each record gives: J gene, V gene, CDR3 protein.

>TRBJ2-7|TRBV5-4
CASSPGTGGYEQYF
>TRBJ2-3|TRBV7-9
CASSPWVGGVTDTQYF
>TRBJ2-7|TRBV6-1
CASSERGTAGTSGPLRYEQYF
>TRBJ2-1|TRBV9
CASSVTSSGRKDEQFF
>TRBJ2-7|TRBV27
CASRPLALSYEQYF
>TRBJ1-3|TRBV10-3
CAISTRDRGTGNTIYF
>TRBJ2-1|TRBV6-5
CASKSRTFYNEQFF
>TRBJ2-1|TRBV29-1
CSDRDRRHNEQFF
>TRBJ2-3|TRBV5-5
CASSLAGDTQYF
>TRBJ1-1|TRBV29-1
CSVEDLGEAFF
>TRBJ2-7|TRBV27
CASSPSSYEQYF
>TRBJ1-1|TRBV6-6
CASRETMNTEAFF
>TRBJ2-1|TRBV4-1
CASSQAIGDRAGSFF
>TRBJ2-3|TRBV6-4
CASSVGTSTDTQYF
>TRBJ1-1|TRBV27
CASSLLGDTEAFF
>TRBJ1-2|TRBV5-6
CASTRRKANYGYTF
>TRBJ1-2|TRBV6-1
CASSEPWANYGYTF
>TRBJ2-2|TRBV14
CASSILAENTGELFF
>TRBJ2-1|TRBV19
CASTGTSVSDSYNEQFF
>TRBJ2-7|TRBV7-7
CASSSRWGYAYEQYF
>TRBJ2-7|TRBV7-2
CASSLIRDSSYEQYF
>TRBJ2-5|TRBV27
CASSSSGWETQYF
>TRBJ1-2|TRBV29-1
CSVEEAGALGGYTF
>TRBJ1-1|TRBV12-5
CASGLGTGEAEAFF
>TRBJ2-2|TRBV29-1
CSVEHREAPNTGELFF
>TRBJ2-1|TRBV7-9
CASRRAGQGGYNEQFF
>TRBJ2-5|TRBV6-5
CASSYSTSAETQYF
>TRBJ2-2|TRBV21-1
CASSKSRSGELFF
>TRBJ2-7|TRBV25-1
CASSAGTLREQYF
>TRBJ2-7|TRBV7-6
CASSSRTASYEQYF
>TRBJ2-3|TRBV13
CASSQRSYSAGRITDTQYF
>TRBJ2-7|TRBV9
CASSVGAAPTYEQYF
>TRBJ2-2|TRBV29-1
CSVGTATGELFF
>TRBJ1-1|TRBV6-5
CASSPGQPLNTEAFF
>TRBJ1-2|TRBV15
CATSGDNDYGYTF
>TRBJ1-4|TRBV10-1
CASNGQGVDEKLFF
>TRBJ2-7|TRBV15
CATSRGTSAAYEQYF
>TRBJ2-7|TRBV7-9
CASSSGTDYEQYF
>TRBJ2-7|TRBV6-5
CASSYIFGVSYEQYF
>TRBJ2-7|TRBV27
CASSFEGNYEQYF
>TRBJ1-3|TRBV6-1
CASRGARDTIYF